These 3 T cell receptor beta chains share one sample of origin, sequenced in a study of shared clonotypes between healthy human individuals. Sequencing was performed with immunoSEQ multiplex PCR; in TCRdb, only in-frame clones are kept and a portion is missing. The table lists approximately 1,000,000 clones, around three quarters of them singletons, with more than 0.45% in the top ten. Sample: memory CD4+ T cells from PBMCs. The subset is: CD45RA-negative fraction. The receptors shown here come from a man between 18 and 35 years old in good health. Some clones in this sample may be carry-over from other donors' samples.

V is TRBV19 and J is TRBJ2-2, with 7 bases that match TRBD1. CDR3 length: 14 residues. CDR1 LNHDA and CDR2 SQIVND come from the germline V gene (reference sequence). The DNA of the CDR3 is TGTGGCACACGGGACAGCTGGAACACCGGGGAGCTGTTTTTT. Translation gives CGTRDSWNTGELFF.

The chain has TRBV6-1 and TRBJ1-2, with D perhaps matching TRBD1 (5 bases). Germline V gene lookup returns CDR1 MNHNS and CDR2 SASEGT. This CDR3 spans 13 amino acids. The germline V and J ends were trimmed by 2 bases and 4 bases, with 8 bases remaining between them. As DNA, the CDR3 is TGTGCCAGCAGTGAAAGGGACGGCTATGGCTACACCTTC. It translates to CASSERDGYGYTF.

V usage is TRBV5-6 and J usage is TRBJ2-7, with D perhaps matching TRBD1 (6 bases). This CDR3 is 17 amino acids long. V gave up 0 bases and J gave up 6 bases, with 22 bases separating them. Germline V CDR1 and CDR2: SGHDT, YYEEEE. The CDR3 DNA sequence: TGTGCCAGCAGCTTGGTTGGGGGCCGCTCGGCCTACATCGAGCAGTACTTC. Protein product: CASSLVGGRSAYIEQYF.